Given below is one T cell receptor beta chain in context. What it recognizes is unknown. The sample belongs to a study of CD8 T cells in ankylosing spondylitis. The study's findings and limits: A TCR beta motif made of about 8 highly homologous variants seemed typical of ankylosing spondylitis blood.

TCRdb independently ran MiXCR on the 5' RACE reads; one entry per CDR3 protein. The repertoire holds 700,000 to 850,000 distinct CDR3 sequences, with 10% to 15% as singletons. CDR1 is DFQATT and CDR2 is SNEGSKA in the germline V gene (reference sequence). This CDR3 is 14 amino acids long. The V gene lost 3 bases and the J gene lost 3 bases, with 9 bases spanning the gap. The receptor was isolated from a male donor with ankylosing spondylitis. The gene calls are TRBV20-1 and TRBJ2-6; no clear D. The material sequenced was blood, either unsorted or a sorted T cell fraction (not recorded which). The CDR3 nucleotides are TGCAGTGCTAGGGGTACGATTGGGGCCAACGTCCTGACTTTC. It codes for CSARGTIGANVLTF.